This section outlines one TCR beta chain sequence together with its context. Its antigen is not identified. Germline V gene data show CDR1 as KGHSY and CDR2 as FQNENV. V gave up 5 bases and J gave up 5 bases; unmatched junction bases: 6. This CDR3 region has 13 residues. This record comes from a study of cytomegalovirus exposure and HLA in healthy donors. Vbeta (60) and Jbeta (13) primers were used in the PCR. Assay: immunoSEQ multiplex PCR; the TCRdb copy retains only in-frame clones and omits some. The sample shows approximately 130,000 clones, 75% to 85% of them seen only once. Points from the study as a whole: V- and J-gene trimming of TCR beta was linked (in a later analysis) to a missense DCLRE1C variant. Analysis performed later showed TCR beta chains linked to HLA being more clonally expanded than equally common others.

Input material: PBMCs. The genes are TRBV16 and TRBJ2-7; 7 nucleotides match TRBD1. The TCR sequence derives from a girl aged 2 to 10 in good health and CMV-seronegative. CDR3 bases: TGTGCCAGCAGCAAGACAGGGCGGAACGAGCAGTACTTC. Translation gives CASSKTGRNEQYF.